A selection of T cell receptor beta chains follows, all from one sample in a study of shared clonotypes between healthy human individuals. Clones were read by immunoSEQ multiplex PCR, and TCRdb kept only the in-frame ones, dropping some. Of over 1.4 million clones listed, roughly 96% are singletons. The sequencing input was naive CD4+ T cells sorted from blood. The origin of the receptors is a man aged 25 to 40 in good health. CDR3s include the opening cysteine and the closing phenylalanine or tryptophan. The listing skips clone size in some rows; elsewhere it reads once, few, many or a size class.

>TRBV5-6|-
CASSLIGAGAKLFF
>TRBV15|-
CATSSPRRQEGILAKNIQYF
>TRBV7-2|-
CASSHGGDRVYEQYF
>TRBV2|-
CASSVVEETQYF
>TRBV10-2|-
CASSKLAGLQETQYF
>TRBV5-4|-
CASSPTGAPKNTGELFF
>TRBV6-6|-
CASSYLSGGSYEQYF
>TRBV19|once
CASSTWSTEAFF
>TRBV6-5|-
CASSSWRALNTEAFF
>TRBV7-9|-
CASIGGSYNEQFF
>TRBV2|-
CARSPPGQGFPGANVLTF